This T cell receptor (beta chain) was observed in a study of Graves' ophthalmopathy and Graves' hyperthyroidism. TCR beta CDR3 amplification used RNA transcripts. HTBI-primed RT-PCR formed the first round, and a multiplex PCR formed the second. TCRdb re-called the multiplex PCR reads with MiXCR, one entry per CDR3 protein. The repertoire consists of a few hundred thousand distinct CDR3 sequences, with around a fifth occurring once and the leading ten covering 2.5% to 3.5%. Germline loops: CDR1 MGHDK, CDR2 SYGVNS. The length of the CDR3 is 14 residues. V lost 4 bases to trimming and J lost 7 bases; unmatched junction nucleotides: 6. This clonotype was seen repeatedly, ten times or more.

V gene TRBV25-1 combines with J gene TRBJ2-7, with 11 bases that match TRBD2. This TCR derives from a woman aged 18-30 years with stable Graves' hyperthyroidism. The sequencing input was peripheral blood. The CDR3 bases are TGTGCCAGCAGTGTAGCGGGAGGGCCGGGGGAGCAGTACTTC. It encodes CASSVAGGPGEQYF.